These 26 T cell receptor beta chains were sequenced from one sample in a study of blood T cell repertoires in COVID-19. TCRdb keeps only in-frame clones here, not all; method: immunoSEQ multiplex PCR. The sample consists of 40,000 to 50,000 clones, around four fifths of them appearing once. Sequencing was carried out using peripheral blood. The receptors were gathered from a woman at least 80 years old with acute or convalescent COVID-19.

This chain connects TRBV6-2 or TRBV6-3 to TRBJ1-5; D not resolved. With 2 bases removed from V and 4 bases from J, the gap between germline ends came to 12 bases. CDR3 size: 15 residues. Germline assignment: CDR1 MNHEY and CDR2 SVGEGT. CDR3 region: CASSYEDPRNQPQHF. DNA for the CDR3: TGTGCCAGCAGTTACGAAGACCCGAGGAATCAGCCCCAGCATTTT.

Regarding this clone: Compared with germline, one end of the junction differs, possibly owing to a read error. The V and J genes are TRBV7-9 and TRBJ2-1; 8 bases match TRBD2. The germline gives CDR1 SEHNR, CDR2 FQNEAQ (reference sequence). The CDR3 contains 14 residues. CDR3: CASSLAGGAIEQFF. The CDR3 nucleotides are TGTGCCAGCAGCCTAGCGGGTGGGGCTATTGAGCAGTTCTTC.

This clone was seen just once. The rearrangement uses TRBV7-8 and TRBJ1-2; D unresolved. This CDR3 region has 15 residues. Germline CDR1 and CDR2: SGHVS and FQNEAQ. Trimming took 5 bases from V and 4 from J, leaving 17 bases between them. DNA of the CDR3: TGTGCCAGCAGCACCCGCGAGGGCACCGGCTATGGCTACACCTTC. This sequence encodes CASSTREGTGYGYTF.

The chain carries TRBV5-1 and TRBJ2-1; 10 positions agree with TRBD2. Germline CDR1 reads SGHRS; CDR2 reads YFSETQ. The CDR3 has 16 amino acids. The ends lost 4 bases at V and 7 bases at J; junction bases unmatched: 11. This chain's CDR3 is CASSPQAGGPSNEQFF. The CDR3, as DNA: TGCGCCAGCAGCCCTCAAGCGGGGGGGCCCTCGAATGAGCAGTTCTTC.

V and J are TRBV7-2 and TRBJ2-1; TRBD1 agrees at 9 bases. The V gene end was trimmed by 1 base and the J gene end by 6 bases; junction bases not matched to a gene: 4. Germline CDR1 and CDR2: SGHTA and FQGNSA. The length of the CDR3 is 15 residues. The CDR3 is CASSLVWGQGNEQFF. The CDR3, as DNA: TGTGCCAGCAGCTTAGTTTGGGGACAGGGCAATGAGCAGTTCTTC.

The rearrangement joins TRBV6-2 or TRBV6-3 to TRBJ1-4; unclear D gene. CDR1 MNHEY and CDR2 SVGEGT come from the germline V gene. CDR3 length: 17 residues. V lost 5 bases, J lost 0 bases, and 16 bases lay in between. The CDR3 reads CASSPPVSGATNEKLFF. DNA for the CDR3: TGTGCCAGCAGTCCCCCCGTGTCGGGAGCAACTAATGAAAAACTGTTTTTT.

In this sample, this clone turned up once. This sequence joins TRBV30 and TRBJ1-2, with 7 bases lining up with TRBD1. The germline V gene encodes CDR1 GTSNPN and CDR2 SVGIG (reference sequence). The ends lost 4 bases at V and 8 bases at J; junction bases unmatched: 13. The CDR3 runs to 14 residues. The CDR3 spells CAWIQGPDLGGYTF. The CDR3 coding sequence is TGTGCCTGGATACAGGGGCCTGATCTCGGCGGCTACACCTTC.

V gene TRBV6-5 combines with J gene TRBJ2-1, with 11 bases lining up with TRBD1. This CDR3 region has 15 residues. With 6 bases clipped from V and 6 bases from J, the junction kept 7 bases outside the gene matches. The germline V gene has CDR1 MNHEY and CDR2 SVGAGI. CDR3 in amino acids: CASSSPGQGGNEQFF. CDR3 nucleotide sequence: TGTGCCAGCAGCTCCCCGGGACAGGGGGGCAATGAGCAGTTCTTC.

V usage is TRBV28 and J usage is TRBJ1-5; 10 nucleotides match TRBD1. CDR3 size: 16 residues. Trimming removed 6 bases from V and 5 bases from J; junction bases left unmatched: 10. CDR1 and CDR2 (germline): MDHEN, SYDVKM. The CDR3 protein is CASRTEPGQGYQPQHF. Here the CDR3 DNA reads TGTGCCAGCAGGACCGAACCGGGACAGGGGTATCAGCCCCAGCATTTT.

CDR3 bases: TGTGCCAGCAGACTCGACAGGACGACCGAGCAGTACTTC. It translates to CASRLDRTTEQYF. The rearrangement uses TRBV6-5 and TRBJ2-7, with D possibly matching TRBD1 (6 bases). Germline CDR1 reads MNHEY; CDR2 reads SVGAGI. Trimming left V 6 bases short and J 6 bases short, with 15 bases between. The CDR3 has 13 amino acids.

The CDR3 reads CAWSKQGANGIQYF. The CDR3 DNA is TGTGCCTGGAGCAAACAGGGGGCGAACGGCATTCAGTACTTC. The rearrangement links TRBV30 to TRBJ2-4; 9 nucleotides match TRBD1. The V and J ends lost 3 bases and 9 bases, in that order; junction bases with no gene match: 9. This CDR3 contains 14 residues. Looked up from germline, CDR1 is GTSNPN and CDR2 is SVGIG (reference sequence). The complete variable domain, with remaining parts taken from reference TRBV30 and TRBJ2-4, reads SQTIHQWPATLVQPVGSPLSLECTVEGTSNPNLYWYRQAAGRGLQLLFYSVGIGQISSEVPQNLSASRPQDRQFILSSKKLLLSDSGFYLCAWSKQGANGIQYFGAGTRLSVL.

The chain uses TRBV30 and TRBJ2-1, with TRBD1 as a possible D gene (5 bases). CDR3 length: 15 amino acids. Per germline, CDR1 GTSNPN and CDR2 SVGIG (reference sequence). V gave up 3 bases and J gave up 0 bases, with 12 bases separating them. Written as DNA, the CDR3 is TGTGCCTGGAGGAGACAGTGGAGCTCCTACAATGAGCAGTTCTTC. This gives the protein CAWRRQWSSYNEQFF.

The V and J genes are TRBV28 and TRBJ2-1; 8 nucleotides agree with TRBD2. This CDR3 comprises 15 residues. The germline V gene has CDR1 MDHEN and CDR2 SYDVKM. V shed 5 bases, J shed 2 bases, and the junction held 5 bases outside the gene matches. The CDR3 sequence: CASSPSGGTYNEQFF. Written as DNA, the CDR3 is TGTGCCAGCAGTCCGAGCGGGGGTACCTACAATGAGCAGTTCTTC.

The CDR3 sequence is CASGQGTANTGELFF. The CDR3 DNA reads as TGCGCCAGCGGGCAGGGGACAGCGAACACCGGGGAGCTGTTTTTT. The V call is TRBV5-1, the J call TRBJ2-2, with 7 bases that match TRBD1. V shed 7 bases, J shed 0 bases, and the junction held 6 bases outside the gene matches. The CDR3 spans 15 residues. Germline assignment: CDR1 SGHRS and CDR2 YFSETQ.

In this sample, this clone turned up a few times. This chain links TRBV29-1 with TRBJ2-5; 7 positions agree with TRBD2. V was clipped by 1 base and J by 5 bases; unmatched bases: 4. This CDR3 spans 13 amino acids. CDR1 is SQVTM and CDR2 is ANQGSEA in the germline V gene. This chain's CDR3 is CSVEAGGQETQYF. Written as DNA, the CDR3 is TGCAGCGTTGAAGCGGGGGGTCAGGAGACCCAGTACTTC.

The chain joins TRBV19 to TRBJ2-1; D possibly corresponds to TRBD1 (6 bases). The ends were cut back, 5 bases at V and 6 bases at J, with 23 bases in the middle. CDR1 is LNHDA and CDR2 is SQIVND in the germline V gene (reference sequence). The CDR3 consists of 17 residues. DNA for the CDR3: TGTGCCAGTAGTTTCTCCGACAGGCGAAGTGGGCTCAATGAGCAGTTCTTC. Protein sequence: CASSFSDRRSGLNEQFF.

CDR3 sequence: CAISGTSGGASEQYF. For the CDR3, the DNA is TGTGCCATCAGTGGAACTAGCGGGGGGGCGTCCGAGCAGTACTTC. The V and J genes are TRBV10-3 and TRBJ2-7, with 13 bases identical to TRBD2. This CDR3 is 15 amino acids long. Trimming cost V 4 bases and J 6 bases; bases outside gene matches: 6. Germline assignment: CDR1 ENHRY and CDR2 SYGVKD.

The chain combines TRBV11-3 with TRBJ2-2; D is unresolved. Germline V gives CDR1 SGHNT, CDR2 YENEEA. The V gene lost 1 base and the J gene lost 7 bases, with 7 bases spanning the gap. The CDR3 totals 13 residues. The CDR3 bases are TGTGCCAGCAGCTTAGTAAACGGCGGGGAGCTGTTTTTT. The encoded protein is CASSLVNGGELFF.

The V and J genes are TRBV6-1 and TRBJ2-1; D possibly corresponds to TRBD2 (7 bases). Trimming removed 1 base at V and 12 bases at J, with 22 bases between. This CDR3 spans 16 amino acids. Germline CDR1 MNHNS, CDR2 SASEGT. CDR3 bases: TGTGCCAGCAGTGAAGATCCCTCCTTGCGCGGGGGCTTGCAGTTCTTC. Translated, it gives CASSEDPSLRGGLQFF.

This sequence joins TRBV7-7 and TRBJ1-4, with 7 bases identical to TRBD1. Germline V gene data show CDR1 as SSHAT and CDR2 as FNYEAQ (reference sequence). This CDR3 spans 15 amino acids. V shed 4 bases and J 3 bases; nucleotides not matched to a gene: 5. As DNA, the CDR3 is TGTGCCAGCAGCTACTCGGACAGGCCTAATGAAAAACTGTTTTTT. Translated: CASSYSDRPNEKLFF.

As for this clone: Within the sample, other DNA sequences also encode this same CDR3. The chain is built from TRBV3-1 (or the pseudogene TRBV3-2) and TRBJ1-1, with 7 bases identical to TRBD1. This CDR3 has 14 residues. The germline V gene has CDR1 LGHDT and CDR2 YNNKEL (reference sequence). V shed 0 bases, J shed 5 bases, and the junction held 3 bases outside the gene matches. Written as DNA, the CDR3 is TGTGCCAGCAGCCAAGACAGGGGGGATACTGAAGCTTTCTTT. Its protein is CASSQDRGDTEAFF.

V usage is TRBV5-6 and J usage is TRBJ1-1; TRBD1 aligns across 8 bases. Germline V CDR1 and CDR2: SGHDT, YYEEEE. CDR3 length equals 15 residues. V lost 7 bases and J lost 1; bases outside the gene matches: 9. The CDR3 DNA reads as TGTGCCAGCCTTCTCACCGGGACAGGGAACACTGAAGCTTTCTTT. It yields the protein CASLLTGTGNTEAFF.

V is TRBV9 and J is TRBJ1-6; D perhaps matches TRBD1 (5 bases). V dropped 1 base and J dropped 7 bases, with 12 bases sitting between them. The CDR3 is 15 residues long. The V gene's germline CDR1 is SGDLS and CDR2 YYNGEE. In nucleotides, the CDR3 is TGTGCCAGCAGCGTACGCCAGGGTGGGAATTCACCCCTCCACTTT. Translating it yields CASSVRQGGNSPLHF.

CDR3 sequence reads: CASQRLTDSPLHF. As DNA, the CDR3 is TGTGCCAGCCAGCGGCTCACGGATTCACCCCTCCACTTT. The J gene is TRBJ1-6, the V gene TRBV6-5; D gene unclear. CDR1 is MNHEY and CDR2 is SVGAGI in the germline V gene. V lost 8 bases and J lost 8, with 13 bases in between. This CDR3 contains 13 residues.

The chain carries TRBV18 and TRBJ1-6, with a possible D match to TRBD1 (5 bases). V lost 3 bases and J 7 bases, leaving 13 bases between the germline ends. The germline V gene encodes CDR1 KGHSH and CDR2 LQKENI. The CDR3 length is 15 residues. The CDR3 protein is CASSPGRQQNSPLHF. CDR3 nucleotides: TGTGCCAGCTCACCGGGGCGGCAGCAAAATTCACCCCTCCACTTT.

The CDR3 region is CAISPSGRIDRDTQYF. CDR3 in DNA: TGTGCCATCAGCCCCAGCGGGCGGATAGACAGAGATACGCAGTATTTT. The chain recombines TRBV10-3 with TRBJ2-3; maybe TRBD2 (6 bases). V was pared by 6 bases and J by 5 bases, with 21 bases between. This CDR3 spans 16 amino acids. The germline V gene has CDR1 ENHRY and CDR2 SYGVKD.